This paragraph covers one T cell receptor (beta chain) sequence. The sample holds a few counts of this clone. The antigen it recognizes is unknown. Within one base of it there is no much larger clone, and no base qualities were kept. This specimen belongs to a study of pediatric ulcerative colitis (dated by TCRdb to about 2019). A note on the overall study: Among the ulcerative colitis patients, about seven had pancolitis and two had left-sided colitis, and histology in every patient was consistent with ulcerative colitis. From 8 to 10 newly diagnosed, treatment-naive pediatric ulcerative colitis patients and a few non-IBD control children, paired blood and rectal samples were collected. By Pediatric Ulcerative Colitis Activity Index, mild disease was classified in a couple of patients, moderate disease in several and acute severe colitis in three.

During colonoscopy, one to two pinch biopsies were obtained from the rectum for research purposes. No immunosuppressive medication had been given to the ulcerative colitis patients before the diagnostic colonoscopy. Before DNA isolation, rectal biopsies were subjected to proteinase K digestion. The Wizard kit (Promega) was used to extract genomic DNA from the blood and intestinal samples. General findings and caveats noted by the study authors: T cells from blood may have been included in the rectal pinch biopsies, particularly in patients with overt colitis. Repertoires were derived from total lymphocyte DNA, so rare subsets such as regulatory T cells may have patterns not reflected. Clonal overlap between a subject's own blood and rectum was significantly greater in ulcerative colitis patients than in controls, which suggests more T cell trafficking to inflamed tissue. Features of the rectal repertoire distinguished controls, mild-moderate colitis patients and acute severe colitis patients, and in acute severe colitis rectal diversity was lower because of clonal expansions. Two rectal CDR3 clonotypes were found in every ulcerative colitis patient but in no control. The healthy control group was small, with only four individuals. A couple of patients' blood samples yielded substantially fewer templates for technical reasons and were excluded from blood-rectal overlap analysis.

The CDR3 starts with the cysteine, ends with the phenylalanine, and has 14 residues. Of all the DNA, just the CDR3 is kept, 42 bases in frame from base 1. CDR1 and CDR2 were assigned from the germline V gene as SNHLY and FYNNEI. V and J are trimmed by 8 bases and 12 bases, and the gene matches miss 14 bases of the junction. Rearranged CDR3 beta regions were amplified from genomic DNA with multiplex V and J primers using the immunoSEQ TRB Survey service. To keep depth equal across samples, survey-level sequencing depth of up to 500,000 reads per sample was applied. The libraries were purified, combined into pools and sequenced with Illumina technology. As for the original processing: Productive clonality, sample overlap, pairwise scatters, CDR3 beta length, V/D/J gene usage and productiveness were assessed with immunoSEQ online tools. Calculated diversity was defined as the number of unique rearrangements divided by total templates times 100, and Shannon and Simpson indices were additionally computed. Principal component analysis was performed on Z-score normalized data with the R prcomp function and the ggbiplot package. Blood-rectal clonal overlap within each subject was quantified with Morisita's index. The immuneACCESS repertoire file appears here via TCRdb, limited to in-frame rearrangements. These files lack a portion of the clones; in checked studies, under half of the deficit traces to unresolved V genes, and the cause of the others is not known. That table furnishes V, J and clone size, whereas the DNA furnished D and trimming. The sample has 16,000 or so clones on record, just under 75% of them singletons. Of the sample, 6% to 7% falls within the top ten clones.

The sequence was collected from a boy between 10 and 17 years old with moderate ulcerative colitis. Input material: gut tissue. The chain was built from TRBV2 and TRBJ2-1; TRBD1 matches 9 bases in the middle. The nucleotide sequence is TGTGCCAGCTTATCTGACAGGGGGAATAGGAGGCAGTTCTTC. This yields the protein CASLSDRGNRRQFF. The reference TRBV2 and TRBJ2-1 proteins fill in what lies around the CDR3, so the full variable domain reads EPEVTQTPSHQVTQMGQEVILRCVPISNHLYFYWYRQILGQKVEFLVSFYNNEISEKSEIFDDQFSVERPDGSNFTLKIRSTKLEDSAMYFCASLSDRGNRRQFFGPGTRLTVL.